The 17 T cell receptor beta chains listed next were all sequenced from one sample in a study of OX40 agonist ivuxolimab in advanced cancers. TCRdb keeps only in-frame clones here, not all; method: immunoSEQ multiplex PCR. The sample consists of 60,000 to 90,000 clones, around 87% of them appearing once. The source was CD4+ or CD8+ T cells sorted from blood, collected in a trial of the OX40 agonist ivuxolimab. Every receptor here comes from an adult with an advanced solid tumor such as melanoma, head and neck, liver or kidney cancer.

This clone has only one observation. The rearrangement uses TRBV30 and TRBJ2-7; D uncertain. The CDR3 is 13 amino acids. Germline V CDR1 and CDR2: GTSNPN, SVGIG (reference sequence). The V end was cut by 1 base, the J end by 2 bases, with 9 bases between. CDR3 in amino acids: CAWSGRAAYEQYF. The CDR3 region has the DNA TGTGCCTGGAGTGGTAGGGCGGCCTACGAGCAGTACTTC. Using reference TRBV30 and TRBJ2-7 for the parts outside the CDR3, the full variable domain is SQTIHQWPATLVQPVGSPLSLECTVEGTSNPNLYWYRQAAGRGLQLLFYSVGIGQISSEVPQNLSASRPQDRQFILSSKKLLLSDSGFYLCAWSGRAAYEQYFGPGTRLTVT.

This sequence joins TRBV19 and TRBJ1-1; D gene unclear. Trimming pared 1 base from V and 5 bases from J, leaving 20 bases between. The germline CDR1 and CDR2 sequences are LNHDA and SQIVND (reference sequence). The CDR3 totals 17 residues. The CDR3 protein is CASSIVGSRVTGTEAFF. DNA of the CDR3: TGTGCCAGTAGTATAGTAGGGAGCCGAGTCACTGGGACTGAAGCTTTCTTT.

This rearrangement joins TRBV11-1 to TRBJ1-2; 10 bases fit TRBD1. CDR1 and CDR2 (germline): SGHAT, FQDESV (reference sequence). The CDR3 length is 13 residues. V shed 5 bases, J shed 8 bases, and the junction held 5 bases outside the gene matches. The CDR3: CASSPRTGGGYTF. The DNA for the CDR3 is TGTGCCAGCAGCCCTAGGACAGGGGGAGGCTACACCTTC.

This chain links TRBV7-3 with TRBJ1-5, with D possibly matching TRBD1 (5 bases). This CDR3 region has 14 residues. Germline CDR1 SGHTA, CDR2 FQGTGA. Trimming stripped 5 bases from V and 3 bases from J, with 11 bases between. The CDR3 DNA reads as TGTGCCAGCAGCCTTCCGGGACTCAATCAGCCCCAGCATTTT. Its translation is CASSLPGLNQPQHF.

The chain links TRBV19 to TRBJ2-4, with 8 bases fitting TRBD2. With V trimmed by 6 bases and J by 8 bases, 12 bases remained unmatched. The CDR3 contains 15 residues. The germline CDR1 and CDR2 sequences are LNHDA and SQIVND (reference sequence). The CDR3 sequence: CASSSGGGYGDIQYF. For the CDR3, the DNA is TGTGCCAGTAGCTCCGGGGGGGGTTACGGAGACATTCAGTACTTC.

J is TRBJ1-2 and V is TRBV6-1; D unresolved. Germline loops: CDR1 MNHNS, CDR2 SASEGT. Trimming took off 0 bases at V and 0 bases at J, with 8 bases between the two ends. The CDR3 covers 15 residues. This chain's CDR3 is CASSEAARANYGYTF. The DNA for the CDR3 is TGTGCCAGCAGTGAAGCGGCCAGAGCTAACTATGGCTACACCTTC.

The rearrangement uses TRBV29-1 and TRBJ2-5; a possible D gene is TRBD1 (7 bases). This CDR3 comprises 13 residues. The V gene's germline CDR1 is SQVTM and CDR2 ANQGSEA. This CDR3 is CVGGGRAQETQYF. The CDR3 region has the DNA TGCGTTGGAGGGGGCAGGGCCCAAGAGACCCAGTACTTC.

This clone is a singleton in its sample. The chain combines TRBV19 with TRBJ2-2; possible D gene TRBD1, 6 bases. Per the germline V gene, CDR1 is LNHDA and CDR2 is SQIVND (reference sequence). The CDR3 is made up of 16 amino acids. V lost 4 bases to trimming and J lost 2 bases, with 14 bases between them. The CDR3, as DNA: TGTGCCAGTAGTACCCTAACAGGGACCAACACCGGGGAGCTGTTTTTT. Translating it yields CASSTLTGTNTGELFF.

The chain joins TRBV28 to TRBJ1-2; D is possibly TRBD1 (6 bases). Trimming removed 10 bases at V and 0 bases at J, with 12 bases between. CDR1 and CDR2 (germline): MDHEN, SYDVKM. This CDR3 is 13 amino acids long. CDR3 protein: CATTGTTNYGYTF. In DNA form, the CDR3 reads TGTGCCACCACCGGGACAACTAACTATGGCTACACCTTC.

V usage is TRBV6-6 and J usage is TRBJ1-2, with D perhaps TRBD1 (5 bases). Trimming took 7 bases from V and 2 from J, leaving 14 bases between them. The germline V gene has CDR1 MNHNY and CDR2 SVGAGI (reference sequence). CDR3 size: 14 residues. The DNA for the CDR3 is TGTGCCAGCACACCCCCGGGGGGGAACTATGGCTACACCTTC. It translates to CASTPPGGNYGYTF.

The chain combines TRBV28 with TRBJ1-1; perhaps TRBD1 as D (5 bases). V was shortened by 9 bases and J by 0 bases, with 11 bases between the two germline ends. The CDR3 is 13 residues long. Germline loops: CDR1 MDHEN, CDR2 SYDVKM. The CDR3 DNA sequence: TGTGCCAGTTGGGGACGGATGAACACTGAAGCTTTCTTT. Its protein is CASWGRMNTEAFF.

This clone came up a few times. The chain employs TRBV30 and TRBJ1-1; D is perhaps TRBD1 (5 bases). The germline gives CDR1 GTSNPN, CDR2 SVGIG (reference sequence). The germline V and J ends were trimmed by 3 bases and 3 bases, with 17 bases remaining between them. The CDR3 has 15 amino acids. In DNA form, the CDR3 reads TGTGCCTGGAGCTCCTCGCAGGGTAGGGACACTGAAGCTTTCTTT. It is translated as CAWSSSQGRDTEAFF.

Comment on this clone: The same CDR3 is also encoded by other DNA sequences in this sample. The chain employs TRBV4-1 and TRBJ2-3, with D maybe TRBD1 (5 bases). Between the trimmed V and J ends, which lost 0 bases and 1 base, there was a span of 8 bases. Germline CDR1 reads MGHRA; CDR2 reads YSYEKL. This CDR3 region has 15 residues. DNA of the CDR3: TGCGCCAGCAGCCAAGAGGGGCTAGGCACAGATACGCAGTATTTT. Its translation is CASSQEGLGTDTQYF.

The chain joins TRBV7-3 to TRBJ2-7; TRBD1 might be the D (6 bases). Germline CDR1 and CDR2: SGHTA and FQGTGA. Trimming shortened V by 0 bases and J by 7 bases, and 13 bases separated the two germline ends. This CDR3 is built from 14 residues. The CDR3 DNA follows: TGTGCCAGCAGCTTAACTCCAGGGGCTGGTGAGCAGTACTTC. Translation: CASSLTPGAGEQYF.

Here the CDR3 DNA reads TGCGCCAGCATGGGGACAGGGCGCGACGAGCAGTACTTC. Amino acids: CASMGTGRDEQYF. V gene TRBV5-1 combines with J gene TRBJ2-7; 9 positions match TRBD1. Per the germline V gene, CDR1 is SGHRS and CDR2 is YFSETQ. This CDR3 region has 13 residues. With V trimmed by 6 bases and J by 5 bases, 6 bases remained unmatched.

V and J are TRBV28 and TRBJ2-7; TRBD1 matches at 7 bases. Per the germline V gene, CDR1 is MDHEN and CDR2 is SYDVKM. The CDR3 is made up of 16 amino acids. With V trimmed by 2 bases and J by 0 bases, 7 bases remained unmatched. The CDR3 region has the DNA TGTGCCAGCAGTTTAGGACAGGCAAAAAGCTCCTACGAGCAGTACTTC. Protein: CASSLGQAKSSYEQYF.

This sequence joins TRBV28 and TRBJ1-1; D not resolved. CDR1 and CDR2 (germline): MDHEN, SYDVKM. The CDR3 sequence is 15 residues long. V lost 5 bases and J lost 4, with 17 bases in between. The CDR3 is CASSPLERVGTEAFF. CDR3 DNA: TGTGCCAGCAGTCCCTTGGAAAGGGTCGGCACTGAAGCTTTCTTT.